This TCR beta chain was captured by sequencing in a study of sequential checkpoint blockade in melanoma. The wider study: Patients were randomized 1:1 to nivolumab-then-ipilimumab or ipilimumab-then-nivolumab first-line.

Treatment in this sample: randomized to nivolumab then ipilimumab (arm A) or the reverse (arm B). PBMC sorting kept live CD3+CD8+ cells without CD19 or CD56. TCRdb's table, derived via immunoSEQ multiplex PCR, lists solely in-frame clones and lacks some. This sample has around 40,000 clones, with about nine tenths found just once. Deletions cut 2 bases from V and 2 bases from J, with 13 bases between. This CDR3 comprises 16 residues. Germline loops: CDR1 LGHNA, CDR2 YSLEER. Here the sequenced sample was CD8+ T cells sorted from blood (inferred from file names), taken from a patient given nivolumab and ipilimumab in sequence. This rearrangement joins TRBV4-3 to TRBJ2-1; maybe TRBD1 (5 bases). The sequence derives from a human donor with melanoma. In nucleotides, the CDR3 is TGCGCCAGCAGCCAAAAAGACAGCCAGGCCTACAATGAGCAGTTCTTC. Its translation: CASSQKDSQAYNEQFF.